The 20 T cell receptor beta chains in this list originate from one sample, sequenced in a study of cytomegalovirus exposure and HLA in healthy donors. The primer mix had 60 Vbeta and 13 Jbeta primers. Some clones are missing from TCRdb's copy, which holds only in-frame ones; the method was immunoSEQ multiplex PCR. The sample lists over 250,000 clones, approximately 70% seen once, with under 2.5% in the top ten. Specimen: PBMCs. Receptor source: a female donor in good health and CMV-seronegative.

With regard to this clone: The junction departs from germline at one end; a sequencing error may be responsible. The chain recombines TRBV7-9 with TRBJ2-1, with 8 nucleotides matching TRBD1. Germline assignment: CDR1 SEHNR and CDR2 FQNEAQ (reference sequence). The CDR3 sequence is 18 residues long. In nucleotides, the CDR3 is TGTTCCAGCAGCTTAATAAATTCCGGGACAGGAGTCTACAATGAGCAGTTCTTC. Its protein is CSSSLINSGTGVYNEQFF. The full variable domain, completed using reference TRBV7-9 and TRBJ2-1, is DTGVSQNPRHKITKRGQNVTFRCDPISEHNRLYWYRQTLGQGPEFLTYFQNEAQLEKSRLLSDRFSAERPKGSFSTLEIQRTEQGDSAMYLCSSSLINSGTGVYNEQFFGPGTRLTVL.

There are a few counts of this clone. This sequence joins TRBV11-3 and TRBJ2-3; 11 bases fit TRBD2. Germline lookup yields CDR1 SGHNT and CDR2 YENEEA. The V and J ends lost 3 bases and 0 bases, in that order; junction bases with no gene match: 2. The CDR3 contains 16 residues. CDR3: CASSFRTSGSTDTQYF. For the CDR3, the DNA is TGTGCCAGCAGCTTCCGGACTAGCGGGAGCACAGATACGCAGTATTTT.

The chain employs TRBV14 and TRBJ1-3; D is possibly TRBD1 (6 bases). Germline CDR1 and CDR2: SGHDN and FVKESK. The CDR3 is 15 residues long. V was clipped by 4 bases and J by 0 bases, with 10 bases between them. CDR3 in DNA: TGTGCCAGCAGCCTACAGGGCTACTCTGGAAACACCATATATTTT. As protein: CASSLQGYSGNTIYF.

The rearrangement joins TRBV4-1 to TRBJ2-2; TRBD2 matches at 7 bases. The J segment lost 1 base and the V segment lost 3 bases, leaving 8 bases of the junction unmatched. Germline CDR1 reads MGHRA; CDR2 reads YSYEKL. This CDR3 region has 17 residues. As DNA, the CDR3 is TGCGCCAGCAGCCACGTAAGCGGCGGGGGGAACACCGGGGAGCTGTTTTTT. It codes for CASSHVSGGGNTGELFF.

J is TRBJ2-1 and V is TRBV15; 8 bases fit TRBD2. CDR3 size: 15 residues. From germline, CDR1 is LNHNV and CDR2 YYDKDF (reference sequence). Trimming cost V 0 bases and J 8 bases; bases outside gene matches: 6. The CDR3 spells CATSRERTSNHEQFF. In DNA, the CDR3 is TGTGCCACCAGCAGAGAGCGGACTAGCAACCATGAGCAGTTCTTC.

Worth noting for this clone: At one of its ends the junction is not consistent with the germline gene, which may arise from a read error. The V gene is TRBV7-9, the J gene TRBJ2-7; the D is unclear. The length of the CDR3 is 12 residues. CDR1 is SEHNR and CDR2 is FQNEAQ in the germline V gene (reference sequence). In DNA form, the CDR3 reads TGTTCCAGCAGACGTGACATTAACGAGCAGTACTTC. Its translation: CSSRRDINEQYF.

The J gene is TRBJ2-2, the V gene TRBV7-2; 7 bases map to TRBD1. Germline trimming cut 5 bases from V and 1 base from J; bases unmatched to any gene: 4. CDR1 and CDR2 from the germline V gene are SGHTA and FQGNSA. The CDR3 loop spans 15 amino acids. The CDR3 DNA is TGTGCCAGCAGCGGTCGGACAGGGAACACCGGGGAGCTGTTTTTT. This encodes CASSGRTGNTGELFF. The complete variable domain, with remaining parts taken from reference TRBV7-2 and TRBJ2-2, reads GAGVSQSPSNKVTEKGKDVELRCDPISGHTALYWYRQSLGQGLEFLIYFQGNSAPDKSGLPSDRFSAERTGGSVSTLTIQRTQQEDSAVYLCASSGRTGNTGELFFGEGSRLTVL.

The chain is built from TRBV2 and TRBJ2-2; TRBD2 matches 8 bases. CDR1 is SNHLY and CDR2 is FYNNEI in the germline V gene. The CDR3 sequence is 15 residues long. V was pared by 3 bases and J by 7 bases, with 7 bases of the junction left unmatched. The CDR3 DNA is TGTGCCAGCAGTGATGGGAAGCGGGGGATCGGGGAGCTGTTTTTT. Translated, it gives CASSDGKRGIGELFF.

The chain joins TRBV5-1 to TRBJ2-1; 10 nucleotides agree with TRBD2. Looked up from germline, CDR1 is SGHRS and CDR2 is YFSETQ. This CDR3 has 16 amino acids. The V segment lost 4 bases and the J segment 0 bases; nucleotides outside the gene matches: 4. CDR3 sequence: CASSLLAGDSYNEQFF. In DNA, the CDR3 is TGCGCCAGCAGCCTCCTAGCGGGAGACTCCTACAATGAGCAGTTCTTC.

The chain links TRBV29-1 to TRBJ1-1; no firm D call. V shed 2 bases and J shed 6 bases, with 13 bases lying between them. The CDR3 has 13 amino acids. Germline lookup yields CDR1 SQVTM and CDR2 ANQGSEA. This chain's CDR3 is CSVELGDRSEAFF. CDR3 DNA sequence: TGCAGCGTTGAATTGGGAGATAGGTCTGAAGCTTTCTTT.

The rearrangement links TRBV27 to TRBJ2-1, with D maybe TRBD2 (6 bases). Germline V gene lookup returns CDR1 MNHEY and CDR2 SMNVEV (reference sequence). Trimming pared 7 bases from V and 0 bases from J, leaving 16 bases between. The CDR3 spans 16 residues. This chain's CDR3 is CASNPGPGVSYNEQFF. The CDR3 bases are TGTGCCAGCAACCCTGGGCCGGGAGTCTCCTACAATGAGCAGTTCTTC.

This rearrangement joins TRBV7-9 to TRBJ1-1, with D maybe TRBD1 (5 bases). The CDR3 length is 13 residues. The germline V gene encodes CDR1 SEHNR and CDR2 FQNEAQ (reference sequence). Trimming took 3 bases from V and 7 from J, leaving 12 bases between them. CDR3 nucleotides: TGTGCCAGCAGCTTGCGGGGGGTAGGTGAAGCTTTCTTT. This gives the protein CASSLRGVGEAFF.

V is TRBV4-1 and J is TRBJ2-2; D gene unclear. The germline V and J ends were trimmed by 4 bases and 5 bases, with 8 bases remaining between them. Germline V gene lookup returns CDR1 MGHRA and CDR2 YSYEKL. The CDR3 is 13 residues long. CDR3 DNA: TGCGCCAGCAGCCTACGAGAGACCGGGGAGCTGTTTTTT. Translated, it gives CASSLRETGELFF.

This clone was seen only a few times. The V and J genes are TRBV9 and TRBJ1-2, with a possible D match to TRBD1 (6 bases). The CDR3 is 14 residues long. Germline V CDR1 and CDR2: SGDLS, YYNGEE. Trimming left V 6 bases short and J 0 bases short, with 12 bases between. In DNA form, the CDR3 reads TGTGCCAGCACGAGGGACACTTCTAACTATGGCTACACCTTC. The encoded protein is CASTRDTSNYGYTF.

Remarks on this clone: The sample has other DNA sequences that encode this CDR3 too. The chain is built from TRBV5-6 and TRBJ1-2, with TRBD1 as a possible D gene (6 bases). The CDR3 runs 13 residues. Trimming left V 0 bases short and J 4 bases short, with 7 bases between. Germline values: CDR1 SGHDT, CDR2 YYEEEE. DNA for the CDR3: TGTGCCAGCAGCTTGGTGGGGGCCTATGGCTACACCTTC. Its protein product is CASSLVGAYGYTF. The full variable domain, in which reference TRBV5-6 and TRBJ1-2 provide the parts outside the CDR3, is DAGVTQSPTHLIKTRGQQVTLRCSPKSGHDTVSWYQQALGQGPQFIFQYYEEEERQRGNFPDRFSGHQFPNYSSELNVNALLLGDSALYLCASSLVGAYGYTFGSGTRLTVV.

The CDR3 nucleotides are TGTGCCAGCCAGACAGGGGGTGGTGAACTGTTTTTT. This gives the protein CASQTGGGELFF. The genes are TRBV18 and TRBJ1-4; 9 positions match TRBD1. The germline gives CDR1 KGHSH, CDR2 LQKENI. The length of the CDR3 is 12 residues. V lost 8 bases, J lost 12 bases, and 7 bases stayed unmatched.

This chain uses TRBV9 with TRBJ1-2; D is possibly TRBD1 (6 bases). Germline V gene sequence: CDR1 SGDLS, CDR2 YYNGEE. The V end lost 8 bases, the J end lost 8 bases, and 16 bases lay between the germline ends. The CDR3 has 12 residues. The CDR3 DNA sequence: TGTGCCAGAAGCACCGCAGGGGCCGGCTACACCTTC. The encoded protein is CARSTAGAGYTF. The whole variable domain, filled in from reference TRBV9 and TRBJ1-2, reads DSGVTQTPKHLITATGQRVTLRCSPRSGDLSVYWYQQSLDQGLQFLIQYYNGEERAKGNILERFSAQQFPDLHSELNLSSLELGDSALYFCARSTAGAGYTFGSGTRLTVV.

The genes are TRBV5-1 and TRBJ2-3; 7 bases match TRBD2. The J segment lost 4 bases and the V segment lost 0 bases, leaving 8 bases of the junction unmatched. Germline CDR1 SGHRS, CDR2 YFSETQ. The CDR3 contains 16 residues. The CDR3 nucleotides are TGCGCCAGCAGCTTGGTGGCGGGAGTACACCCAGATACGCAGTATTTT. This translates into CASSLVAGVHPDTQYF.

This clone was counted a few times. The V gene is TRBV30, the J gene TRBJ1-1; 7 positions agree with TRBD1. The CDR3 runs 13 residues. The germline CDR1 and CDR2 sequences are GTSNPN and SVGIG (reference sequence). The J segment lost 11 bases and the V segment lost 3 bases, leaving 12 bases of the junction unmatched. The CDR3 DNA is TGTGCCTGGAGCAGGGGGGTCTCCCCCCTTGCTTTCTTT. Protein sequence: CAWSRGVSPLAFF.

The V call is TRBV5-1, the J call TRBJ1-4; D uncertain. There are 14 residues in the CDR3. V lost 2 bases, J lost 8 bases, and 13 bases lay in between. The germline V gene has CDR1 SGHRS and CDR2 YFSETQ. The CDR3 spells CASSFQDAKEKLFF. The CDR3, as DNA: TGCGCCAGCAGCTTTCAGGATGCGAAAGAAAAACTGTTTTTT.